The clone carrying this T cell receptor beta chain rates as medium-sized (0.01 to 0.1%). This entry belongs to a study of graft-versus-host responses after intestinal transplantation. Findings and limits, study-wide: High graft-versus-host to host-versus-graft T cell clonal ratios marked allografts of patients with graft-donor macrochimerism.

Stimulators, about 200,000 irradiated and violet-dye-labeled cells, were plated with about 200,000 CFSE-labeled responder cells. TCRdb keeps only in-frame clones here, not all; method: immunoSEQ multiplex PCR. The table records approximately 6,900 clones, around 22% of them present only once. CDR1 and CDR2 from the germline V gene are SGHVS and FQNEAQ. The CDR3 is 19 residues long. Unmatched junction bases numbered 22, after V lost 5 bases and J lost 6 bases. The material was alloreactive CD8+ T cells from a mixed lymphocyte reaction culture, obtained before transplantation. Subset: CFSE-low proliferating T cells sorted from roughly six-day pre-transplant mixed lymphocyte reaction (GvH or HvG direction). The sequence was collected from a human patient who was an organ donor for intestinal transplantation. The V and J genes are TRBV7-8 and TRBJ1-5; 7 positions agree with TRBD1. CDR3 sequence (DNA): TGTGCCAGCAGCCACGACCGGCAGGGGGGACGCATGTTTGGTCAGCCCCAGCATTTT. As protein: CASSHDRQGGRMFGQPQHF.